What follows are 16 T cell receptor beta chains derived from one specimen sequenced in a study of T cell responses to AZD1222 COVID-19 vaccine. Sequencing used immunoSEQ multiplex PCR; TCRdb keeps in-frame clones, though not all of them. The sample holds about 100,000 clones; around nine tenths are singletons and the top ten take around 3.1%. The sequencing used peripheral blood, collected on day 0 of AZD1222 vaccination. These receptors originate from an adult in good health.

This chain connects TRBV28 to TRBJ1-6, with D possibly TRBD1 on 5 matching bases. V shed 0 bases and J shed 5 bases, with 8 bases lying between them. Germline lookup yields CDR1 MDHEN and CDR2 SYDVKM. The CDR3 contains 15 residues. The CDR3 DNA follows: TGTGCCAGCAGTTTATGGGCAGGGAATAATTCACCCCTCCACTTT. Its protein is CASSLWAGNNSPLHF.

The chain recombines TRBV11-3 with TRBJ2-1; 8 bases fit TRBD1. CDR3 size: 15 residues. Trimming at V came to 1 base and at J to 9 bases, leaving 8 bases not matched to a gene. CDR1 is SGHNT and CDR2 is YENEEA in the germline V gene. In DNA form, the CDR3 reads TGTGCCAGCAGCTTAGTCCACAGGGGGGCGGGTGAGCAGTTCTTC. Amino acids: CASSLVHRGAGEQFF.

The V call is TRBV18, the J call TRBJ1-1; 10 bases are a match to TRBD1. CDR3 length: 17 amino acids. Germline lookup yields CDR1 KGHSH and CDR2 LQKENI. Germline trimming cut 5 bases from V and 4 bases from J; bases unmatched to any gene: 13. This chain's CDR3 is CASSDYGLRTGGTEAFF. The CDR3 DNA reads as TGTGCCAGCTCAGACTACGGACTACGGACAGGGGGCACTGAAGCTTTCTTT. Full variable domain (remainder filled in from reference TRBV18 and TRBJ1-1): NAGVMQNPRHLVRRRGQEARLRCSPMKGHSHVYWYRQLPEEGLKFMVYLQKENIIDESGMPKERFSAEFPKEGPSILRIQQVVRGDSAAYFCASSDYGLRTGGTEAFFGQGTRLTVV.

The chain combines TRBV27 with TRBJ1-1, with D hard to call. Germline CDR1 and CDR2: MNHEY and SMNVEV (reference sequence). This CDR3 is 16 amino acids long. V was shortened by 3 bases and J by 0 bases, with 14 bases between the two germline ends. The CDR3 region is CASSLTSRRMNTEAFF. DNA of the CDR3: TGTGCCAGCAGTTTGACTTCTCGGCGTATGAACACTGAAGCTTTCTTT.

V usage is TRBV9 and J usage is TRBJ2-3; TRBD1 or TRBD2 may be the D gene (5 bases each). This CDR3 has 14 residues. Trimming removed 0 bases from V and 3 bases from J, with 8 bases in between. Germline assignment: CDR1 SGDLS and CDR2 YYNGEE. The CDR3 nucleotides are TGTGCCAGCAGCGTAGAGGGGAGTACAGATACGCAGTATTTT. It translates to CASSVEGSTDTQYF.

The rearrangement uses TRBV30 and TRBJ1-5; D is undetermined. This CDR3 is built from 17 residues. V lost 3 bases to trimming and J lost 3 bases, with 21 bases between them. Germline CDR1 and CDR2: GTSNPN and SVGIG (reference sequence). This chain's CDR3 is CAWREWYWGRNNQPQHF. DNA of the CDR3: TGTGCCTGGAGGGAATGGTATTGGGGAAGGAACAATCAGCCCCAGCATTTT.

V and J are TRBV23-1 and TRBJ1-1; 9 bases match TRBD1. TRBV23-1 is filed as an ORF, its function uncertain. The CDR3 has 13 amino acids. V trimming: 6 bases; J trimming: 6 bases; junction bases outside the gene matches: 5. Written as DNA, the CDR3 is TGCGCCAGCAGGGGGACAGGGAGGCCTGAAGCTTTCTTT. Its translation is CASRGTGRPEAFF.

The chain employs TRBV18 and TRBJ2-1, with TRBD2 matching over 7 bases. The CDR3 covers 16 residues. Germline V gene lookup returns CDR1 KGHSH and CDR2 LQKENI. With 2 bases clipped from V and 0 bases from J, the junction kept 4 bases outside the gene matches. CDR3 nucleotides: TGTGCCAGCTCACCAGATAGCGGGCCCTCCTACAATGAGCAGTTCTTC. Translation: CASSPDSGPSYNEQFF.

This clone was seen just once. The chain carries TRBV7-2 and TRBJ2-3; TRBD1 might be the D (5 bases). The CDR3 is 14 residues long. V was cut by 1 base and J by 4 bases, with 9 bases left in between. Germline V gives CDR1 SGHTA, CDR2 FQGNSA. The CDR3 coding sequence is TGTGCCAGCAGCTTAGGTGGGGCCCCAGATACGCAGTATTTT. Encoded protein: CASSLGGAPDTQYF.

CDR3 nucleotides: TGTGCCAGCAGTTACTCGTCCGGGGGAGAGCAGTACGTC. Protein sequence: CASSYSSGGEQYV. The chain couples TRBV6-6 to TRBJ2-7; TRBD2 is a possible D gene (6 bases). The CDR3 is 13 residues long. The germline gives CDR1 MNHNY, CDR2 SVGAGI (reference sequence). The ends were cut back, 0 bases at V and 7 bases at J, with 10 bases in the middle.

V is TRBV6-5 and J is TRBJ1-6; D possibly corresponds to TRBD1 (6 bases). CDR1 is MNHEY, CDR2 SVGAGI, per germline. V lost 2 bases and J 7 bases, leaving 12 bases between the germline ends. The CDR3 has 15 amino acids. CDR3 coding DNA: TGTGCCAGCAGTTACGGAGGGGGGGCCAATTCACCCCTCCACTTT. It yields the protein CASSYGGGANSPLHF.

This chain links TRBV11-1 with TRBJ1-2; no clear D gene. V lost 3 bases, J lost 1 base, and 9 bases lay in between. Germline loops: CDR1 SGHAT, CDR2 FQDESV (reference sequence). The CDR3 length is 14 residues. The CDR3 nucleotides are TGTGCCAGCAGCTTCAGCGGACTTAACTATGGCTACACCTTC. Protein product: CASSFSGLNYGYTF.

V is TRBV24-1 and J is TRBJ1-5; D call uncertain. V lost 3 bases and J 8 bases, leaving 13 bases between the germline ends. The CDR3 has 14 residues. CDR1 is KGHDR, CDR2 SFDVKD, per germline. For the CDR3, the DNA is TGTGCCACCAGTGATCCCGGACCAGAGGAGCCCCAGCATTTT. Protein product: CATSDPGPEEPQHF.

The chain is built from TRBV7-9 and TRBJ2-5; 7 bases are shared with TRBD2. V dropped 5 bases and J dropped 5; count of bases not matched to a gene: 8. This CDR3 region has 14 residues. In germline, CDR1 is SEHNR, CDR2 FQNEAQ (reference sequence). CDR3 in DNA: TGTGCCAGCAGCCCGGGGGTCGGGAGGGAGACCCAGTACTTC. Protein sequence: CASSPGVGRETQYF.

This clone appeared a few times. CDR3 sequence: CASSLVAGNTEAFF. The CDR3 DNA reads TGTGCCAGCAGCTTAGTAGCCGGGAACACTGAAGCTTTCTTT. The genes are TRBV7-9 and TRBJ1-1; D is unresolved. Germline CDR1 is SEHNR and CDR2 is FQNEAQ (reference sequence). Trimming took 1 base from V and 1 from J, leaving 7 bases between them. The CDR3 has 14 amino acids.

The rearrangement uses TRBV5-1 and TRBJ2-1; no reliable D call. The V and J ends lost 0 bases and 0 bases respectively, with 13 bases between them. The V gene's germline CDR1 is SGHRS and CDR2 YFSETQ. The CDR3 is 17 residues long. The CDR3 sequence: CASSLGDFISSYNEQFF. Here the CDR3 DNA reads TGCGCCAGCAGCTTGGGAGACTTTATTAGCTCCTACAATGAGCAGTTCTTC.